This section outlines one T cell receptor beta chain sequence together with its context. Its antigen remains unknown. This sample was included in a study of post-analysis software for immune sequencing data. Study-wide results and limits: Versus controls, multiple sclerosis patients showed significantly lower diversity (normalized Chao1). There were five or six TRBV segments more frequent in patients than controls, and TRBV5-6, TRBV5-1 and TRBV20-1 were among them.

Unique molecular identifiers were built into the TCR beta cDNA libraries. TCRdb independently ran MiXCR on the PCR reads; one entry per CDR3 protein. The data hold roughly 200,000 distinct CDR3 sequences, with 29% observed a single time. Trimming removed 7 bases at V and 8 bases at J, with 14 bases between. The CDR3 extends over 13 amino acids. The V gene's germline CDR1 is LNHNV and CDR2 YYDKDF (reference sequence). V is TRBV15 and J is TRBJ1-4, with D possibly being TRBD1 (5 bases). The sequence was obtained from a girl under 18 with multiple sclerosis. Sequencing input: blood. The CDR3 nucleotides read TGTGCCACCACCGGGACCATGGGGGAAAAACTGTTTTTT. The encoded protein is CATTGTMGEKLFF.